This is a list of T cell receptor beta chains from one sample in a study of cytomegalovirus exposure and HLA in healthy donors. Assay: immunoSEQ multiplex PCR; the TCRdb copy retains only in-frame clones and omits some. The sample includes roughly 100,000 clones, about 13% of them seen just once. The specimen sequenced was PBMCs. The receptors originated from a man between 35 and 55 years old in good health and CMV-seropositive. CDR3s include the opening cysteine and the closing phenylalanine or tryptophan. D genes are given only for firm matches. For some rows the clone size is stated as once, few or many, or as a class when expanded; others skip it.

v_gene: TRBV28
j_gene: TRBJ1-1
abundance: few
d_gene: -
CDR3aa: CASSPPGSGTPEAFF
CDR3nt: TGTGCCAGCAGCCCCCCGGGTTCCGGGACACCGGAAGCTTTCTTT

v_gene: TRBV2
j_gene: TRBJ2-5
abundance: -
d_gene: -
CDR3aa: CASGKTGETQYF
CDR3nt: TGTGCCAGCGGTAAGACGGGAGAGACCCAGTACTTC

v_gene: TRBV29-1
j_gene: TRBJ2-7
abundance: few
d_gene: TRBD1
CDR3aa: CSALLTGTHEQYF
CDR3nt: TGCAGCGCTCTCCTGACAGGGACCCACGAGCAGTACTTC

v_gene: TRBV6-4
j_gene: TRBJ2-7
abundance: few
d_gene: -
CDR3aa: CASSDHGRVEGEQYF
CDR3nt: TGTGCCAGCAGTGACCACGGGCGGGTGGAGGGGGAGCAGTACTTC

v_gene: TRBV5-1
j_gene: TRBJ1-1
abundance: few
d_gene: TRBD1
CDR3aa: CASSERGQVMNTEAFF
CDR3nt: TGCGCCAGCAGCGAGAGGGGACAGGTGATGAACACTGAAGCTTTCTTT

v_gene: TRBV19
j_gene: TRBJ2-2
abundance: few
d_gene: TRBD1
CDR3aa: CASSIWDSTGELFF
CDR3nt: TGTGCCAGTAGTATATGGGACAGCACCGGGGAGCTGTTTTTT

v_gene: TRBV5-1
j_gene: TRBJ2-7
abundance: few
d_gene: TRBD2
CDR3aa: CASSLVGSGVPKQYF
CDR3nt: TGCGCCAGCAGCTTGGTGGGTAGCGGGGTTCCCAAGCAGTACTTC

v_gene: TRBV15
j_gene: TRBJ2-7
abundance: -
d_gene: TRBD1
CDR3aa: CATSSRDRGLYEQYF
CDR3nt: TGTGCCACCAGCAGCCGGGACAGGGGATTATACGAGCAGTACTTC

v_gene: TRBV28
j_gene: TRBJ2-7
abundance: few
d_gene: -
CDR3aa: CASSSAAEQYF
CDR3nt: TGTGCCAGCAGTTCCGCGGCCGAGCAGTACTTC

v_gene: TRBV6-5
j_gene: TRBJ2-5
abundance: few
d_gene: TRBD1
CDR3aa: CASGPEDAGGETQYF
CDR3nt: TGTGCCAGCGGACCCGAGGATGCAGGGGGAGAGACCCAGTACTTC

v_gene: TRBV7-4
j_gene: TRBJ1-1
abundance: -
d_gene: TRBD1
CDR3aa: CASSLRQGWDTEAFF
CDR3nt: TGTGCCAGCAGCTTAAGACAGGGGTGGGACACTGAAGCTTTCTTT

v_gene: TRBV15
j_gene: TRBJ2-1
abundance: -
d_gene: -
CDR3aa: CATSREGRHREQFF
CDR3nt: TGTGCCACCAGCAGAGAGGGCCGGCACCGTGAGCAGTTCTTC

v_gene: TRBV29-1
j_gene: TRBJ2-7
abundance: -
d_gene: -
CDR3aa: CSVRRDNSYEQYF
CDR3nt: TGCAGCGTCCGCCGGGACAACTCCTACGAGCAGTACTTC

v_gene: TRBV4-2
j_gene: TRBJ2-1
abundance: -
d_gene: -
CDR3aa: CASSPPTRTGNEQFF
CDR3nt: TGTGCCAGCAGTCCCCCGACTAGGACGGGGAATGAGCAGTTCTTC

v_gene: TRBV1
j_gene: TRBJ2-1
abundance: few
d_gene: -
CDR3aa: CTSSPGTSGSWSSYNEQFF
CDR3nt: TGCACCAGCAGCCCGGGGACTAGCGGGAGCTGGAGCTCCTACAATGAGCAGTTCTTC

v_gene: TRBV4-1
j_gene: TRBJ1-5
abundance: few
d_gene: TRBD1
CDR3aa: CASSQILDRENQPQHF
CDR3nt: TGCGCCAGCAGCCAAATCCTGGACAGGGAAAATCAGCCCCAGCATTTT

v_gene: TRBV7-2
j_gene: TRBJ2-6
abundance: -
d_gene: TRBD1
CDR3aa: CASSLEWTGGSGANVLTF
CDR3nt: TGTGCCAGCAGCTTAGAGTGGACAGGGGGTTCTGGGGCCAACGTCCTGACTTTC

v_gene: TRBV18
j_gene: TRBJ1-5
abundance: few
d_gene: -
CDR3aa: CASSLFDSEPQHF
CDR3nt: TGTGCCAGCTCACTTTTTGATTCGGAGCCCCAGCATTTT

v_gene: TRBV13
j_gene: TRBJ2-7
abundance: few
d_gene: TRBD2
CDR3aa: CASSLGGQREFGEQYF
CDR3nt: TGTGCCAGCAGCTTAGGGGGCCAGCGGGAATTCGGAGAGCAGTACTTC

v_gene: TRBV9
j_gene: TRBJ2-1
abundance: -
d_gene: TRBD2
CDR3aa: CASSVGSEREKFF
CDR3nt: TGTGCCAGCAGCGTAGGATCAGAGCGGGAAAAGTTCTTC

v_gene: TRBV18
j_gene: TRBJ1-5
abundance: -
d_gene: TRBD1
CDR3aa: CASSPGTGLNQPQHF
CDR3nt: TGTGCCAGCTCACCAGGGACAGGGCTAAATCAGCCCCAGCATTTT

v_gene: TRBV2
j_gene: TRBJ1-5
abundance: -
d_gene: -
CDR3aa: CASNRDNQPQHF
CDR3nt: TGTGCCAGCAACAGGGACAATCAGCCCCAGCATTTT

v_gene: TRBV27
j_gene: TRBJ2-3
abundance: -
d_gene: TRBD2
CDR3aa: CASSPPGRSDTQYF
CDR3nt: TGTGCCAGCAGCCCACCCGGGAGGTCAGATACGCAGTATTTT

v_gene: TRBV15
j_gene: TRBJ2-2
abundance: few
d_gene: TRBD1
CDR3aa: CATRGGRGLTGELFF
CDR3nt: TGTGCCACCCGAGGCGGCAGGGGGCTAACCGGGGAGCTGTTTTTT

v_gene: TRBV30
j_gene: TRBJ1-5
abundance: -
d_gene: -
CDR3aa: CAWSVLGRNQPQHF
CDR3nt: TGTGCCTGGAGTGTACTGGGGAGAAATCAGCCCCAGCATTTT

v_gene: TRBV25-1
j_gene: TRBJ1-4
abundance: few
d_gene: -
CDR3aa: CASSEYNAGEKLFF
CDR3nt: TGTGCCAGCAGTGAATATAACGCGGGTGAAAAACTGTTTTTT

v_gene: TRBV6-5
j_gene: TRBJ2-7
abundance: -
d_gene: TRBD2
CDR3aa: CASSYSTSGLLWEQYF
CDR3nt: TGTGCCAGCAGTTACTCCACTAGCGGCCTCCTTTGGGAGCAGTACTTC

v_gene: TRBV5-1
j_gene: TRBJ2-1
abundance: few
d_gene: -
CDR3aa: CASSLGRGVIEQFF
CDR3nt: TGCGCCAGCAGCTTGGGCAGGGGGGTAATTGAGCAGTTCTTC

v_gene: TRBV7-8
j_gene: TRBJ1-5
abundance: few
d_gene: -
CDR3aa: CASSLQSSSNQPQHF
CDR3nt: TGTGCCAGCAGCTTACAGTCCTCAAGCAATCAGCCCCAGCATTTT

v_gene: TRBV5-6
j_gene: TRBJ2-1
abundance: -
d_gene: TRBD2
CDR3aa: CASSPGTSGRPGNEQFF
CDR3nt: TGTGCCAGCAGCCCGGGGACTAGCGGGAGGCCAGGGAATGAGCAGTTCTTC

v_gene: TRBV5-4
j_gene: TRBJ2-1
abundance: -
d_gene: TRBD1
CDR3aa: CASNRDSRSYNEQFF
CDR3nt: TGTGCCAGCAACCGGGACAGCCGCTCCTACAATGAGCAGTTCTTC

v_gene: TRBV5-6
j_gene: TRBJ1-3
abundance: -
d_gene: -
CDR3aa: CASSYRVIGNTIYF
CDR3nt: TGTGCCAGCAGCTACAGGGTAATTGGAAACACCATATATTTT

v_gene: TRBV11-3
j_gene: TRBJ2-2
abundance: few
d_gene: -
CDR3aa: CASSSPSLELFF
CDR3nt: TGTGCCAGCAGCTCTCCTAGCCTAGAGCTGTTTTTT

v_gene: TRBV18
j_gene: TRBJ1-4
abundance: -
d_gene: TRBD1
CDR3aa: CASSARQGSTNEKLFF
CDR3nt: TGTGCCAGCTCAGCCCGACAGGGCTCAACTAATGAAAAACTGTTTTTT

v_gene: TRBV18
j_gene: TRBJ1-5
abundance: -
d_gene: -
CDR3aa: CASSRDGSNQPQHF
CDR3nt: TGTGCCAGCTCACGAGACGGGTCCAATCAGCCCCAGCATTTT

v_gene: TRBV13
j_gene: TRBJ2-7
abundance: few
d_gene: TRBD2
CDR3aa: CASSLGGGTTYEQYF
CDR3nt: TGTGCCAGCAGCTTGGGTGGTGGGACTACATACGAGCAGTACTTC

v_gene: TRBV6-1
j_gene: TRBJ2-7
abundance: -
d_gene: -
CDR3aa: CASRDLTYEQYF
CDR3nt: TGTGCCAGCAGGGACTTGACCTACGAGCAGTACTTC

v_gene: TRBV28
j_gene: TRBJ1-2
abundance: few
d_gene: -
CDR3aa: CASRAQNYGYTF
CDR3nt: TGTGCCAGCCGAGCTCAAAACTATGGCTACACCTTC

v_gene: TRBV15
j_gene: TRBJ2-3
abundance: few
d_gene: TRBD2
CDR3aa: CATSGRLAETDTQYF
CDR3nt: TGTGCCACCAGCGGCCGGCTAGCGGAGACAGATACGCAGTATTTT

v_gene: TRBV6-5
j_gene: TRBJ2-7
abundance: -
d_gene: -
CDR3aa: CASSYTPLKPHFF
CDR3nt: TGTGCCAGCAGTTACACACCTCTTAAACCCCATTTCTTC

v_gene: TRBV4-3
j_gene: TRBJ2-7
abundance: -
d_gene: -
CDR3aa: CASSQVKGPYEQYF
CDR3nt: TGCGCCAGCAGCCAAGTTAAGGGGCCCTACGAGCAGTACTTC

v_gene: TRBV27
j_gene: TRBJ1-4
abundance: -
d_gene: TRBD1
CDR3aa: CASSLWAGGAINEKLFF
CDR3nt: TGTGCCAGCAGTTTATGGGCAGGGGGCGCGATAAATGAAAAACTGTTTTTT

v_gene: TRBV18
j_gene: TRBJ2-3
abundance: few
d_gene: TRBD2
CDR3aa: CASSPTGGGSDTQYF
CDR3nt: TGTGCCAGCTCACCAACTGGGGGGGGGTCAGATACGCAGTATTTT

v_gene: TRBV10-1
j_gene: TRBJ2-2
abundance: -
d_gene: TRBD2
CDR3aa: CASRNSGNHTGELFF
CDR3nt: TGCGCCAGCAGAAATAGCGGGAACCACACCGGGGAGCTGTTTTTT

v_gene: TRBV19
j_gene: TRBJ2-2
abundance: -
d_gene: TRBD2
CDR3aa: CASSITSGGPGELFF
CDR3nt: TGTGCCAGTAGTATAACTTCGGGGGGGCCCGGGGAGCTGTTTTTT

v_gene: TRBV6-5
j_gene: TRBJ1-1
abundance: -
d_gene: TRBD1
CDR3aa: CASRRQGSMNTEAFF
CDR3nt: TGTGCCAGCAGAAGACAGGGGTCCATGAACACTGAAGCTTTCTTT

v_gene: TRBV19
j_gene: TRBJ1-2
abundance: -
d_gene: -
CDR3aa: CASSHRGSYGYTF
CDR3nt: TGTGCCAGTAGTCATCGCGGTTCCTATGGCTACACCTTC

v_gene: TRBV6-5
j_gene: TRBJ2-1
abundance: -
d_gene: TRBD2
CDR3aa: CASGTSDTSYNEQFF
CDR3nt: TGTGCCAGCGGGACTAGCGATACGTCCTACAATGAGCAGTTCTTC

v_gene: TRBV10-2
j_gene: TRBJ2-1
abundance: few
d_gene: TRBD2
CDR3aa: CASDPGLAGNEQFF
CDR3nt: TGCGCCAGCGATCCGGGACTAGCGGGTAATGAGCAGTTCTTC

v_gene: TRBV28
j_gene: TRBJ2-7
abundance: -
d_gene: -
CDR3aa: CASRGRVAAPLGEQYF
CDR3nt: TGTGCCAGCAGGGGGCGAGTGGCGGCCCCGCTTGGGGAGCAGTACTTC

v_gene: TRBV28
j_gene: TRBJ2-3
abundance: -
d_gene: TRBD1
CDR3aa: CASSSHRMRDRASTDTQYF
CDR3nt: TGTGCCAGCAGTTCCCACCGGATGAGGGACAGGGCTAGCACAGATACGCAGTATTTT

v_gene: TRBV18
j_gene: TRBJ1-2
abundance: -
d_gene: -
CDR3aa: CASSPPYELLGYTF
CDR3nt: TGTGCCAGCTCACCGCCCTATGAGTTACTTGGCTACACCTTC

v_gene: TRBV19
j_gene: TRBJ1-1
abundance: -
d_gene: TRBD1
CDR3aa: CASGQGNTEAFF
CDR3nt: TGTGCCAGCGGACAGGGGAACACTGAAGCTTTCTTT

v_gene: TRBV15
j_gene: TRBJ1-5
abundance: few
d_gene: -
CDR3aa: CATSRDGSGPQHF
CDR3nt: TGTGCCACCAGCAGAGACGGTTCTGGGCCCCAGCATTTT

v_gene: TRBV18
j_gene: TRBJ2-7
abundance: -
d_gene: -
CDR3aa: CASSPSDPSYEQYF
CDR3nt: TGTGCCAGCTCACCTAGCGATCCCTCCTACGAGCAGTACTTC